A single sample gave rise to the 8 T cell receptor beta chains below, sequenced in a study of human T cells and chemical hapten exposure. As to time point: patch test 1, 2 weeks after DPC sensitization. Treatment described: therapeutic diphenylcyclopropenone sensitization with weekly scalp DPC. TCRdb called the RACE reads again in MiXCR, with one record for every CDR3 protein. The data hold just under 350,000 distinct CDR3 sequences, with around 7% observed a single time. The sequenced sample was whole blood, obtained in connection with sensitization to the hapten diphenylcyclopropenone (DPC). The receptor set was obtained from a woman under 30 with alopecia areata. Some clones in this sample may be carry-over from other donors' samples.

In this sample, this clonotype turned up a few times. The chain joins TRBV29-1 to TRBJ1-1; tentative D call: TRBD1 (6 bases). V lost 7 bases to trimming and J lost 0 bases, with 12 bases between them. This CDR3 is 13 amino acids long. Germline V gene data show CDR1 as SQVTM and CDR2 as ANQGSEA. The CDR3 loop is CSAVGGLNTEAFF. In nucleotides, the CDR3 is TGCAGCGCGGTAGGGGGTTTGAACACTGAAGCTTTCTTT.

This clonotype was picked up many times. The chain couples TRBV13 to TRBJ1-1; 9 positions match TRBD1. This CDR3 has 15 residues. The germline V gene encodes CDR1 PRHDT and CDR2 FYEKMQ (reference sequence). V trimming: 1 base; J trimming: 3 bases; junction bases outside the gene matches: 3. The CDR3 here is CASSLVGQGHTEAFF. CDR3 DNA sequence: TGTGCCAGCAGCTTAGTGGGACAGGGCCACACTGAAGCTTTCTTT. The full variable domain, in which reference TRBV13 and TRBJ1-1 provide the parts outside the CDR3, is AAGVIQSPRHLIKEKRETATLKCYPIPRHDTVYWYQQGPGQDPQFLISFYEKMQSDKGSIPDRFSAQQFSDYHSELNMSSLELGDSALYFCASSLVGQGHTEAFFGQGTRLTVV.

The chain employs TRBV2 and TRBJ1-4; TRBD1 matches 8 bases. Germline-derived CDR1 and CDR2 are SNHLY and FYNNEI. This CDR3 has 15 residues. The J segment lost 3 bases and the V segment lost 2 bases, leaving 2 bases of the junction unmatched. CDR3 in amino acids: CASSEMTGANEKLFF. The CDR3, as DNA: TGTGCCAGCAGTGAAATGACAGGGGCTAATGAAAAACTGTTTTTT. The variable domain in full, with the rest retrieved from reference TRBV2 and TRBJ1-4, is EPEVTQTPSHQVTQMGQEVILRCVPISNHLYFYWYRQILGQKVEFLVSFYNNEISEKSEIFDDQFSVERPDGSNFTLKIRSTKLEDSAMYFCASSEMTGANEKLFFGSGTQLSVL.

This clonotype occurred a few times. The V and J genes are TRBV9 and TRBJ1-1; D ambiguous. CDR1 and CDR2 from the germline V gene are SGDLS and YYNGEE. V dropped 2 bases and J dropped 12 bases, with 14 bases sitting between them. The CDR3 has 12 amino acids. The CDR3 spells CASSVGAGWPFF. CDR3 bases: TGTGCCAGCAGCGTGGGTGCGGGTTGGCCTTTCTTT.

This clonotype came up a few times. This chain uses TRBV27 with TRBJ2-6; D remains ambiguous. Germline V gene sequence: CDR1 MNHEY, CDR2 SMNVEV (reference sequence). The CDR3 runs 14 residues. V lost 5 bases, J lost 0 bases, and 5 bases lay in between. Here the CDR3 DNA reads TGTGCCAGCAGTGGGATCTCTGGGGCCAACGTCCTGACTTTC. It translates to CASSGISGANVLTF.

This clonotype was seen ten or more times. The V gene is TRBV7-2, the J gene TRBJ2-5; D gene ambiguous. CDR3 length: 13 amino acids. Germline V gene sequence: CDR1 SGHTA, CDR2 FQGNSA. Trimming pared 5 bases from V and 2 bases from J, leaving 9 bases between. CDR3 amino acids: CASSPFLQETQYF. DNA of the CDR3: TGTGCCAGCAGCCCCTTCCTTCAAGAGACCCAGTACTTC.

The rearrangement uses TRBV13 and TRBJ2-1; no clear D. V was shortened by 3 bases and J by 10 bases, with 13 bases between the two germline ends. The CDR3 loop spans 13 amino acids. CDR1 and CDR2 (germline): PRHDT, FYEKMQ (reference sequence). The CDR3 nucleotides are TGTGCCAGCAGCTTCCCCATTCTGAGCGAGCAGTTCTTC. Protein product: CASSFPILSEQFF.

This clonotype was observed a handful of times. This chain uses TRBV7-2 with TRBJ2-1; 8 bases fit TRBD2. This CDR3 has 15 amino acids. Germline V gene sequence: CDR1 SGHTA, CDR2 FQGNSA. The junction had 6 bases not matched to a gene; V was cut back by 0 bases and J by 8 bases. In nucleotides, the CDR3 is TGTGCCAGCAGCTTAGCGTTGCGGGGGGCGGATGAGCAGTTCTTC. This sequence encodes CASSLALRGADEQFF.